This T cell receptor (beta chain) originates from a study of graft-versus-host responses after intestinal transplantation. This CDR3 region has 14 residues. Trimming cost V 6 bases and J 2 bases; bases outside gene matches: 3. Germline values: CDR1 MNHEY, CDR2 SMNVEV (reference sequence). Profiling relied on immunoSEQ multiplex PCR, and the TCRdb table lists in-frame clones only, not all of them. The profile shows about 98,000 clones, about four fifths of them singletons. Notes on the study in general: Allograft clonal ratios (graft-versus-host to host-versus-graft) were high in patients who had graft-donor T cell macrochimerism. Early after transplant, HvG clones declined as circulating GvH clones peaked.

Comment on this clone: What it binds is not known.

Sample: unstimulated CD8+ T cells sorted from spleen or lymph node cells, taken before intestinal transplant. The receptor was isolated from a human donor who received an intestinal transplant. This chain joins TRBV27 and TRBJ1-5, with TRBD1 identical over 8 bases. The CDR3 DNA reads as TGTGCCAGCAGACTGACAGGGGGCAATCAGCCCCAGCATTTT. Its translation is CASRLTGGNQPQHF.